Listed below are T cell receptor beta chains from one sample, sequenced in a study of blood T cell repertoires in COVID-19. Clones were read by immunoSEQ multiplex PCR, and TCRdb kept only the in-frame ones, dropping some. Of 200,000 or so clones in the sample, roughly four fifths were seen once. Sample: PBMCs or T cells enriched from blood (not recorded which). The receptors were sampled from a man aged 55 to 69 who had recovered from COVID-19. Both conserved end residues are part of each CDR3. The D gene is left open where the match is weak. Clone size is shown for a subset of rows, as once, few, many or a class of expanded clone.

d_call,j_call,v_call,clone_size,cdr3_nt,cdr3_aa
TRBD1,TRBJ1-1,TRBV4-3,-,TGCGCCAGCAGCCAAGAAGGGGGCAGGTTCACTGAAGCTTTCTTT,CASSQEGGRFTEAFF
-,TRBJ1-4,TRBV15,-,TGTGCCACCAGCCGGGTTAATGAAAAACTGTTTTTT,CATSRVNEKLFF
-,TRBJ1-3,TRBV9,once,TGTGCCAGCAGCGTAGTGGGGCATTCAAGAGGCGGAAACACCATATATTTT,CASSVVGHSRGGNTIYF
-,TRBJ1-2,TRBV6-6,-,TGTGCCAGCAGGGAGCCAGGGGTGGTCTATGGCTACACCTTC,CASREPGVVYGYTF
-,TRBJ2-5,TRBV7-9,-,TGTGCCAGCAGCTCAGGGATAAGGGGCCAAGAGACCCAGTACTTC,CASSSGIRGQETQYF
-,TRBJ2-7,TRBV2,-,TGTGCCAGCAGTGTGGCCAGGACCTACGAGCAGTACTTC,CASSVARTYEQYF
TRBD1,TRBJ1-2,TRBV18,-,TGTGCCAGCTCACCAGCCGGGACAGGGATTAACTATGGCTACACCTTC,CASSPAGTGINYGYTF
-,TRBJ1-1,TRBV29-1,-,TGCAGCGTTGTGCCTCAGGGTTCTGGCACTGAAGCTTTCTTT,CSVVPQGSGTEAFF
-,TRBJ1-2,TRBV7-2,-,TGTGCCAGCAGCACGGACACTAACTATGGCTACACCTTC,CASSTDTNYGYTF
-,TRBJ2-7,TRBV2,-,TGTGCCAGCAGTGAATCTCGACAAGGCTACGAGCAGTACTTC,CASSESRQGYEQYF
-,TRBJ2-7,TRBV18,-,TGTGCCAGCTCACCTAACAGTTTAAGCTCCTACGAGCAGTACTTC,CASSPNSLSSYEQYF
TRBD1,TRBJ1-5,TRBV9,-,TGTGCCAGCAGCGTATATGTTTGTGGTGACAGGGGGCTCTGGCAGCCCCAGCATTTT,CASSVYVCGDRGLWQPQHF
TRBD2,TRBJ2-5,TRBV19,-,TGTGCCAGTAGTATCTCTAGCGGGGGGGCCGAGACCCAGTACTTC,CASSISSGGAETQYF
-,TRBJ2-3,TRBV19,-,TGTGCCAGTAAATGGCTAGCTGATGATACGCAGTATTTT,CASKWLADDTQYF
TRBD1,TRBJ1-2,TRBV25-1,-,TGTGCCAGCAGTAATACCGGGACAGGGGGAGGCTACACCTTC,CASSNTGTGGGYTF
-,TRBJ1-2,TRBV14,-,TGTGCCAGCAGCCAAGATAGGAGGGGCGCGAACTATGGCTACACCTTC,CASSQDRRGANYGYTF
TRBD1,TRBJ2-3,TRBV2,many,TGTGCCAGCAGTGCTCAGACAGGGGGCTTGGATACGCAGTATTTT,CASSAQTGGLDTQYF
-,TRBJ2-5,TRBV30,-,TGTGCCTGGAGTCCCCGAGAGACCCAGTACTTC,CAWSPRETQYF
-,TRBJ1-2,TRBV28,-,TGTGCCAGCAGCCCAGGGTTCCTTGGCTATGGCTACACCTTC,CASSPGFLGYGYTF
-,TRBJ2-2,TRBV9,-,TGTGCCAGCAGCGTAGAGATGGCAGGGGAGCTGTTTTTT,CASSVEMAGELFF
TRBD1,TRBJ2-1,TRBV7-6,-,TGTGCCAGCAGCTCCCGCCCGAACAACAGGGGCCTGACTTCCTCCTACAATGAGCAGTTCTTC,CASSSRPNNRGLTSSYNEQFF
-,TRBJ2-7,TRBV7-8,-,TGTGCCAGCACCCCTTCGGGGGGCCCCGAGCAGTACTTC,CASTPSGGPEQYF
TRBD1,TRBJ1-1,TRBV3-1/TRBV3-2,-,TGTGCCAGCAGCCAGGTCGACAGGGCCCAGGGAGCTTTCTTT,CASSQVDRAQGAFF
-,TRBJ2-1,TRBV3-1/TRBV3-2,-,TGTGCCAGCAGCCAAGGCTCCGGGGGGCGGTTCTTC,CASSQGSGGRFF
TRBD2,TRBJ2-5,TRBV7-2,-,TGTGCCAGCAGCTACCTGGGCGGGGGGGCGGTAGAGACCCAGTACTTC,CASSYLGGGAVETQYF
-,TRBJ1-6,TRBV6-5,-,TGTGCCAGCACCCCGGGGGGGAACGGGAATTCACCCCTCCACTTT,CASTPGGNGNSPLHF
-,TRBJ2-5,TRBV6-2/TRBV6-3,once,TGTGCCAGCAGTTACCCCGGACAGCAAGAGACCCAGTACTTC,CASSYPGQQETQYF
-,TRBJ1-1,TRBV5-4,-,TGTGCCAGCAGCTTGACAGGGAGGAACACTGAAGCTTTCTTT,CASSLTGRNTEAFF
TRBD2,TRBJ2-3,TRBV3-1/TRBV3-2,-,TGTGCCAGCAGTCACGGGGGGGCTGGGTATTTT,CASSHGGAGYF
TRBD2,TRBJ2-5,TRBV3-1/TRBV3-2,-,TGTGCCAGCAGCCAAGATCTGGGACTAGCGGGGGGTGGAGAGACCCAGTACTTC,CASSQDLGLAGGGETQYF
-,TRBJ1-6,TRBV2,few,TGTGCCAGCAGTGAAGACAGGGTCCAAAATTCACCCCTCCACTTT,CASSEDRVQNSPLHF
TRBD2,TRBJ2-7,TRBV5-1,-,TGCGCCAGCAGCTTGGGGTCTGCGGGGGGGCGCGAGCAGTACTTC,CASSLGSAGGREQYF